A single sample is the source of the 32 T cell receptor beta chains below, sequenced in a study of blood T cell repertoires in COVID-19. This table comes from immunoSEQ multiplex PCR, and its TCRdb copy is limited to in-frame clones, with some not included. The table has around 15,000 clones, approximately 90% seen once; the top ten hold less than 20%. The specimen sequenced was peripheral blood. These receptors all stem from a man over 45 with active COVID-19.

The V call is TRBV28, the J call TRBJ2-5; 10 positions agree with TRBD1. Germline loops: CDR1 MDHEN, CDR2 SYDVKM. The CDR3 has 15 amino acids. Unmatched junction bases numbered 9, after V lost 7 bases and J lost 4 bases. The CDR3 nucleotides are TGTGCCAGCATCCCGGACAGGGGGGAAAGAGAGACCCAGTACTTC. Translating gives CASIPDRGERETQYF.

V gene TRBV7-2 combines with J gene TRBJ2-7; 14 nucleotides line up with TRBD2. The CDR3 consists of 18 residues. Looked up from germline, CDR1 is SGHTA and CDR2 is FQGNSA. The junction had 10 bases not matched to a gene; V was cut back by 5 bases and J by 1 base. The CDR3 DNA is TGTGCCAGCAGCCCCGCGGGACTAGCGGGAGTCCCATCCTACGAGCAGTACTTC. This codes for CASSPAGLAGVPSYEQYF.

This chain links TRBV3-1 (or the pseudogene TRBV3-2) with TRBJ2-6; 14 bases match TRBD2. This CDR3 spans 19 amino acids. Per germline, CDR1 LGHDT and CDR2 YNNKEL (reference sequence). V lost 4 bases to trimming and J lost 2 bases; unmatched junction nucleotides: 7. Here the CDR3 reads CASSPGTSGRRAGANVLTF. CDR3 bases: TGTGCCAGCAGCCCCGGGACTAGCGGGAGAAGGGCTGGGGCCAACGTCCTGACTTTC.

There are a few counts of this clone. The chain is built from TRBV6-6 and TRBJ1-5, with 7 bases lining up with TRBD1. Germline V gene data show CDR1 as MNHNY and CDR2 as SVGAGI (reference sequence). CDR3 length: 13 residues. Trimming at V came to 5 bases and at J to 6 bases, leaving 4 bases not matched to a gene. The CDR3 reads CASSDRVGQPQHF. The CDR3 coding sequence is TGTGCCAGCAGTGACAGGGTAGGTCAGCCCCAGCATTTT.

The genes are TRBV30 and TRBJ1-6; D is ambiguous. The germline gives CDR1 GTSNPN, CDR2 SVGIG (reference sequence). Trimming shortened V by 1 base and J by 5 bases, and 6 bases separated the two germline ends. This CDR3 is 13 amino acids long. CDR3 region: CAWSETDNSPLHF. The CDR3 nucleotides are TGTGCCTGGAGTGAAACTGATAATTCACCCCTCCACTTT.

In nucleotides, the CDR3 is TGTGCCAGCAGCGTAACCCCCGGGGGTAGCGCGAGCAGTGAGCAGTTCTTC. Translated: CASSVTPGGSASSEQFF. The V gene is TRBV7-9, the J gene TRBJ2-1; D may be TRBD2 (6 bases). There are 17 residues in the CDR3. CDR1 is SEHNR and CDR2 is FQNEAQ in the germline V gene (reference sequence). Trimming took off 5 bases at V and 9 bases at J, with 26 bases between the two ends.

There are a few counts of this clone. CDR3 in amino acids: CATSRVGAVQYF. Here the CDR3 DNA reads TGTGCCACCAGCAGAGTAGGGGCCGTGCAGTACTTC. This chain uses TRBV15 with TRBJ2-7, with D possibly being TRBD1 (5 bases). This CDR3 spans 12 amino acids. V was cut by 1 base and J by 9 bases, with 10 bases left in between. Per the germline V gene, CDR1 is LNHNV and CDR2 is YYDKDF (reference sequence).

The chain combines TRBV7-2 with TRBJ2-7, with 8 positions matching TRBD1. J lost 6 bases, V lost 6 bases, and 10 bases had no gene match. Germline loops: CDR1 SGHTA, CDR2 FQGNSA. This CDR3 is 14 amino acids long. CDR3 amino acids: CASRPGQGLAEQYF. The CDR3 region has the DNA TGTGCCAGCAGGCCAGGACAGGGCCTTGCCGAGCAGTACTTC.

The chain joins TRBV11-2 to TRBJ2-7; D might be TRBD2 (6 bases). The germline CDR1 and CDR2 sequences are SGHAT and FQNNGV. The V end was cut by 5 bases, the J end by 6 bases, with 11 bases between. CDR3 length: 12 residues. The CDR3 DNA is TGTGCCAGCAGCCGGTCCGGGGGCGAGCAGTACTTC. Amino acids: CASSRSGGEQYF. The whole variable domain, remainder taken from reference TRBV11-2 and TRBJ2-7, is EAGVAQSPRYKIIEKRQSVAFWCNPISGHATLYWYQQILGQGPKLLIQFQNNGVVDDSQLPKDRFSAERLKGVDSTLKIQPAKLEDSAVYLCASSRSGGEQYFGPGTRLTVT.

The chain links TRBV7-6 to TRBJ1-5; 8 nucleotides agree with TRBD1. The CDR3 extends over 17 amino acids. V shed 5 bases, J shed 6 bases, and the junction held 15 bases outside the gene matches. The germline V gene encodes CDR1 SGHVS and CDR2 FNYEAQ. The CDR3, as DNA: TGTGCCAGCAGCCCCCAAAAGACAGGGGAAGTTAGTCAGCCCCAGCATTTT. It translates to CASSPQKTGEVSQPQHF.

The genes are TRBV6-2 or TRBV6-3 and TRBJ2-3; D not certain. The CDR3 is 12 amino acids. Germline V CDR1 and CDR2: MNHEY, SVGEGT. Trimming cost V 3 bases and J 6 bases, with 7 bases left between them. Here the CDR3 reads CASSYSPDTQYF. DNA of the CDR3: TGTGCCAGCAGTTATAGTCCGGATACGCAGTATTTT.

The CDR3 coding sequence is TGTGCCAGCAGCTTATTCGGGACAGGGGGCAATGAGCAGTTCTTC. It yields the protein CASSLFGTGGNEQFF. The chain recombines TRBV7-9 with TRBJ2-1; 11 bases fit TRBD1. Germline V gives CDR1 SEHNR, CDR2 FQNEAQ (reference sequence). The CDR3 sequence is 15 residues long. V was pared by 2 bases and J by 6 bases, with 3 bases of the junction left unmatched.

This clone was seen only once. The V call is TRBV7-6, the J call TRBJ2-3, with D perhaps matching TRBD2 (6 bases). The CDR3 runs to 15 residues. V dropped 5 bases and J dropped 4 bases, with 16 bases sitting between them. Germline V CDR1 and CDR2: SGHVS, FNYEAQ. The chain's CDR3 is CASSQGGKVADTQYF. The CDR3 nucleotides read TGTGCCAGCAGCCAGGGCGGGAAAGTAGCAGATACGCAGTATTTT.

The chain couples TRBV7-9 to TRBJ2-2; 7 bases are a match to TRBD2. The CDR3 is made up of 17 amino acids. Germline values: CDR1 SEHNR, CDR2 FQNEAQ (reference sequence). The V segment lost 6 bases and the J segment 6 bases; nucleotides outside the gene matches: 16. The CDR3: CASSSILRQRGSGELFF. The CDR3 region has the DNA TGTGCCAGCAGTAGTATCCTTAGGCAGCGGGGTTCCGGGGAGCTGTTTTTT.

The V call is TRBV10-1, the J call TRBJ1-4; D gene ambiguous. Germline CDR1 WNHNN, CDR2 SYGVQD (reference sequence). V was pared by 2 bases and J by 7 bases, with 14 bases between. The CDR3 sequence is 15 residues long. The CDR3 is CASSEVAGGVEKLFF. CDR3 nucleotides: TGCGCCAGCAGTGAGGTGGCCGGCGGGGTTGAAAAACTGTTTTTT.

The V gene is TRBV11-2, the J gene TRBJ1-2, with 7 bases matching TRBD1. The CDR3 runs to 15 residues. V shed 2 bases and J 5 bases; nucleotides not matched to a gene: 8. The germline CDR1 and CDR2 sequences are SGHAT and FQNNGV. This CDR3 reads CASSLSIRGRYGYTF. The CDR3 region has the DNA TGTGCCAGCAGCTTATCGATTAGGGGGCGATATGGCTACACCTTC.

CDR3 DNA: TGCAGTGCCGGTAGCGGGAAAGAGCAGTTCTTC. It encodes CSAGSGKEQFF. This chain links TRBV20-1 with TRBJ2-1; 8 bases align to TRBD2. Per germline, CDR1 DFQATT and CDR2 SNEGSKA (reference sequence). With 6 bases clipped from V and 10 bases from J, the junction kept 5 bases outside the gene matches. The CDR3 is made up of 11 amino acids.

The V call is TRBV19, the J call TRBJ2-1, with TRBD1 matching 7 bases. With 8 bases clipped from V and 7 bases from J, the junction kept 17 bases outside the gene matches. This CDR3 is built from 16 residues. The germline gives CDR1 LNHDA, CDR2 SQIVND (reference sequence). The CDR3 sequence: CASGSILKGAMNEQFF. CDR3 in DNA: TGTGCCAGTGGTAGTATCCTGAAGGGGGCGATGAATGAGCAGTTCTTC.

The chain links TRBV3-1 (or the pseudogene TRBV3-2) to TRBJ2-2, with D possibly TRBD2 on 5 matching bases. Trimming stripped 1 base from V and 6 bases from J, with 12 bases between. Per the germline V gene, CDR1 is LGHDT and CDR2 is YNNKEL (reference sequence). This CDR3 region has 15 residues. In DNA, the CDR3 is TGTGCCAGCAGCCAAGCCGGGATGGGCGCCGGGGAGCTGTTTTTT. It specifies CASSQAGMGAGELFF.

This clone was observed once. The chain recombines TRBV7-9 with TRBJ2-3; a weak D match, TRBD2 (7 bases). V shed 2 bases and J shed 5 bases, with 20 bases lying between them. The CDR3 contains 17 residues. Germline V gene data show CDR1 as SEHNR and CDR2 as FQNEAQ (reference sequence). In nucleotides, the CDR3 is TGTGCCAGCAGCTTACGGTGGCTAGCGGAGGGGGGAGATACGCAGTATTTT. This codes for CASSLRWLAEGGDTQYF.

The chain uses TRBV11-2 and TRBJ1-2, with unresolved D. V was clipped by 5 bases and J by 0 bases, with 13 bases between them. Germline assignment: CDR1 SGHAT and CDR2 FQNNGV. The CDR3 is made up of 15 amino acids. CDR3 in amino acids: CASSPQMATNYGYTF. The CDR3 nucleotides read TGTGCCAGCAGCCCACAGATGGCCACTAACTATGGCTACACCTTC.

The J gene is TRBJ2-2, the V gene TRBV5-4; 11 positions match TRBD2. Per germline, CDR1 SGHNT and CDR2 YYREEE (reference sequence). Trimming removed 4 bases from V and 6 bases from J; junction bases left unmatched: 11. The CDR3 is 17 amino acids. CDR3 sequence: CASSPDSGRAKAGELFF. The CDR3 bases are TGTGCCAGCAGCCCCGATAGCGGGAGGGCCAAGGCCGGGGAGCTGTTTTTT.

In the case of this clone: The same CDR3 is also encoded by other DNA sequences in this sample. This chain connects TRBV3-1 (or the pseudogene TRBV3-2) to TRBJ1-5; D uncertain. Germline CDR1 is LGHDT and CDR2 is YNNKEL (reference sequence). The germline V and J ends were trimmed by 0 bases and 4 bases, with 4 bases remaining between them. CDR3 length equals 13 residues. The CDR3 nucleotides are TGTGCCAGCAGCCAAGATCTTAATCAGCCCCAGCATTTT. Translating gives CASSQDLNQPQHF.

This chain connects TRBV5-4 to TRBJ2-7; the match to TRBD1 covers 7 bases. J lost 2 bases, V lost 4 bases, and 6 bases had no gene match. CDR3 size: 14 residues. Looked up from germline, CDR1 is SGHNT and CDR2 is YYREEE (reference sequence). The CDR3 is CASSGPTGTYEQYF. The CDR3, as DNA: TGTGCCAGCAGCGGACCGACAGGGACCTACGAGCAGTACTTC. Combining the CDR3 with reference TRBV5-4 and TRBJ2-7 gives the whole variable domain ETGVTQSPTHLIKTRGQQVTLRCSSQSGHNTVSWYQQALGQGPQFIFQYYREEENGRGNFPPRFSGLQFPNYSSELNVNALELDDSALYLCASSGPTGTYEQYFGPGTRLTVT.

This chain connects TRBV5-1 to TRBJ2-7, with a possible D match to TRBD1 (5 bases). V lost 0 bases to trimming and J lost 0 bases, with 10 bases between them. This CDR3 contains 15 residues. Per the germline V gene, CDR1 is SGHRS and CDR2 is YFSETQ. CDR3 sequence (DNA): TGCGCCAGCAGCTTGGAGGGGAAAGGCTCCTACGAGCAGTACTTC. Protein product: CASSLEGKGSYEQYF.

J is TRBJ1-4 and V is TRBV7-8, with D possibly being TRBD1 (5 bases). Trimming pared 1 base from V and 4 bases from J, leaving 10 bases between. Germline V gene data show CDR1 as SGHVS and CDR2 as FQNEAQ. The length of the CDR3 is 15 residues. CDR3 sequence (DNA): TGTGCCAGCAGCTTAGAGGAGGGGCGTAATGAAAAACTGTTTTTT. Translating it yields CASSLEEGRNEKLFF.

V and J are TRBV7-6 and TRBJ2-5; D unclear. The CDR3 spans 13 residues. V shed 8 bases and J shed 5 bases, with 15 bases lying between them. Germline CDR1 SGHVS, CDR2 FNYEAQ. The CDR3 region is CASGFGQIETQYF. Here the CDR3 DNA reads TGTGCCAGCGGATTTGGGCAGATCGAGACCCAGTACTTC.

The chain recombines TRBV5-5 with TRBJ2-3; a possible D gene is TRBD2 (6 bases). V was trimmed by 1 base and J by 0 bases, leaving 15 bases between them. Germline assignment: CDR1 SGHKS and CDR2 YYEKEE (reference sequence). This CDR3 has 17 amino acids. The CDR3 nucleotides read TGTGCCAGCAGCTTGCGGGTTGGCGGGGTTAGCACAGATACGCAGTATTTT. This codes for CASSLRVGGVSTDTQYF.

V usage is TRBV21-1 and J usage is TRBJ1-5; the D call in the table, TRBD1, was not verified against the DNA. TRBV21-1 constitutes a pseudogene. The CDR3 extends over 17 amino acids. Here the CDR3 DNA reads TGTGCCAGCAGCAACCACCCCGGACAGGGACGGAATCAGCCCCAGCATTTT. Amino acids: CASSNHPGQGRNQPQHF.

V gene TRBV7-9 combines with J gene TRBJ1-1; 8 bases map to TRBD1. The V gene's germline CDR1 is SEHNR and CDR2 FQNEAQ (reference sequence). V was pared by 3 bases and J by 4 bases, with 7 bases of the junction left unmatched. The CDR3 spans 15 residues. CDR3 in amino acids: CASSFDRGKVTEAFF. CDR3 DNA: TGTGCCAGCAGCTTCGACAGGGGTAAGGTCACTGAAGCTTTCTTT. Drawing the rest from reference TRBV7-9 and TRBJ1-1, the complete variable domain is DTGVSQNPRHKITKRGQNVTFRCDPISEHNRLYWYRQTLGQGPEFLTYFQNEAQLEKSRLLSDRFSAERPKGSFSTLEIQRTEQGDSAMYLCASSFDRGKVTEAFFGQGTRLTVV.

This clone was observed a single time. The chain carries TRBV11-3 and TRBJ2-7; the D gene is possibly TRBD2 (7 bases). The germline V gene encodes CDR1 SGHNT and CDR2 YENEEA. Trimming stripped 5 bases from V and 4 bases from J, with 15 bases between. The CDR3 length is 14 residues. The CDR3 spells CASSGGGAGYEQYF. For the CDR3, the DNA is TGTGCCAGCAGCGGCGGGGGCGCTGGATACGAGCAGTACTTC. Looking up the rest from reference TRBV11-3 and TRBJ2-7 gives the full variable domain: EAGVVQSPRYKIIEKKQPVAFWCNPISGHNTLYWYLQNLGQGPELLIRYENEEAVDDSQLPKDRFSAERLKGVDSTLKIQPAELGDSAVYLCASSGGGAGYEQYFGPGTRLTVT.

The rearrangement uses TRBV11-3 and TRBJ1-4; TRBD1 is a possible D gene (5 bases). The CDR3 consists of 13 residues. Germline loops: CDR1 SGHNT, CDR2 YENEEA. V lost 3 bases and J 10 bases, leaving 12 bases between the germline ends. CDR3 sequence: CASSFGRDGKLFF. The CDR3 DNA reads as TGTGCCAGCAGCTTCGGCAGGGATGGAAAACTGTTTTTT.